This T cell receptor beta chain was retrieved from a study of draining lymph node invasion in breast cancer (dated by TCRdb to 2018 to 2021). Background for the entire study: Metastasis in lymph nodes was diagnosed using histology and cytokeratin immunohistochemistry and was confirmed with EpCAM/CD45 flow cytometry. From every patient, the primary tumor plus matched non-invaded and tumor-invaded tumor-draining lymph nodes were collected, and both Treg and Tconv subsets were profiled. A separate targeted assay used bulk TCR-beta CDR3 sequencing to compare sorted memory regulatory T cells with memory conventional CD4 T cells across breast cancer tissues. Lymph nodes from several patients were covered by the separate targeted TCR sequencing, and for three of those patients the primary tumors were sequenced as well. What the work shows at the level of the full study, not this receptor alone: Some clones from the top 100 tumor clones were found in both invaded and non-invaded nodes, which suggests recirculation between the tumor and the draining nodes. Whether Treg conversion occurred in a given organ or whether converted Tregs recirculated between nodes and tumor could not be resolved from the data. Across all tissues in the targeted TCR-seq data, Tregs appeared to be more clonally expanded than Tconvs, and both subsets showed lower diversity in tumor than in lymph nodes. TCRs shared between the Treg and Tconv subsets were regarded as suggesting, but not proving, a common clonal origin. Roughly 12-25% of Treg TCRs were shared with Tconvs per tissue, interpreted as suggesting peripheral Treg induction. Tracking of the top-100 tumor clones could be carried out in just a couple of patients.

Receptor amplification or capture employed bulk RNA-seq. Sequencer: Illumina HiSeq 2500. Turning to the authors' computational methods: In the separate targeted TCR-seq dataset, CDR3 sequences were extracted from raw reads and quantified using MiXCR version 2.1.5 with default parameters. Each TCR-beta clone in the separate targeted TCR-seq dataset was defined by the V gene, J gene and CDR3 sequence taken together. The separate targeted TCR-seq dataset was filtered by first dropping clones with fewer than three counts and then keeping only the 90% most strongly expressed clones in each sample. In the separate targeted TCR-seq dataset, Treg-Tconv overlap was calculated per tissue as the number of shared clones divided by the total number of Treg clones, multiplied by 100. Through fastp at Q25 and MiXCR, TCRdb rebuilt clones from the public reads, retaining in-frame beta chains. Every CDR3 protein is listed once, alongside the most common genes and DNA of its rows. These V and J calls derive from TCRdb rather than the authors' analysis. The table for this sample lists 2,900 or so distinct CDR3 sequences; roughly half of them were counted only once. The biggest ten clones account for around 3.6% of the sample.

V is shortened by 3 bases, J by 1 base, and the region joining them spans 6 bases. As encoded in the germline V gene, CDR1 is SGHVS while CDR2 is FQNEAQ. Its CDR3 holds 13 amino acids, cysteine through phenylalanine. Only the CDR3 portion is preserved as DNA: 39 bases, with reading frame beginning at the first base. For memory regulatory T cells, the sort was based on CD4+ CD45RA- CD25high cells. Tumor-draining lymph nodes were classified as non-invaded or invaded according to absence or presence of metastatic tumor cells. T cells were pre-enriched with a Miltenyi Pan T Cell isolation kit before staining and sorting. Primary tumors were characterized by immunohistochemistry for estrogen receptor, progesterone receptor, HER2 and Ki-67. Within a few hours after surgery, the fresh surgical tissue was processed by cutting it into small fragments. The tissue fragments were enzymatically digested with Liberase TL plus DNase for 20 minutes and then passed through a 40-micrometer strainer. After DAPI live/dead staining, cells were sorted on a BD FACS Aria II at about 96-99% purity. Sorted cells were lysed in TCL buffer, and RNA was purified using a Norgen Single Cell RNA purification kit that included DNase treatment.

As concerns this clonotype: Its cognate antigen has yet to be identified. No base quality values were provided; no much bigger clone lies one nucleotide off.

Source material: sorted memory Tregs from a lymph node. This specimen's cell subset or site label, per the study, means: CD45RA-negative sorted CD4+ T cells (memory Tconv or effector/memory Treg). The clonotype was recovered from a female donor with luminal breast cancer. The V and J segments used are TRBV7-8 and TRBJ1-1; matching of 6 bases hints at TRBD1 as the D gene. Here is the DNA: TGTGCCAGCAGCTTGGGACAGAACACTGAAGCTTTCTTT. Its protein is CASSLGQNTEAFF.